The sequence of this T cell receptor beta chain was determined in a study of resident and recirculating memory T cells in vitiligo. V dropped 2 bases and J dropped 3 bases, with 12 bases sitting between them. Germline CDR1 reads SGHNT; CDR2 reads YYREEE (reference sequence). This CDR3 region has 15 residues. The method was immunoSEQ multiplex PCR; TCRdb's version includes in-frame clones alone and lacks a portion of them. The data hold 40,000 to 50,000 clones, with about 93% observed a single time. Sequenced material: blood. The sequence derives from a male donor with vitiligo. The V gene is TRBV5-4, the J gene TRBJ1-3; tentatively, D is TRBD1 (5 bases). CDR3 in amino acids: CASSLGARFGNTIYF. For the CDR3, the DNA is TGTGCCAGCAGCTTAGGGGCTCGCTTTGGAAACACCATATATTTT.